This T cell receptor beta chain was sequenced in a study of chemoradiotherapy in HPV16-positive cancers. Study details: Candidate HPV-specific T-cell clones and common TCR motifs came from functional assays in two HPV16-positive patients.

Study-level findings and limits: Functional assays defining HPV-specific T cells used only a couple of HPV16-positive patients. Candidate HPV-specific clones and E7-related TCR motifs grew in tumor during treatment. Better recurrence-free survival went with HPV-responsive T-cell expansion in HPV16-positive patients.

Libraries were prepared by immunoSEQ multiplex PCR; TCRdb keeps only in-frame clonotypes and omits some of them. The sample lists about 6,500 clones, roughly 90% occurring once. Trimming pared 4 bases from V and 6 bases from J, leaving 12 bases between. The CDR3 is 14 residues long. In germline, CDR1 is ENHRY, CDR2 SYGVKD. As regards this clone: Antigen unknown.

The sequence was collected from a human donor with HPV-associated anogenital cancer. The chain recombines TRBV10-3 with TRBJ2-2; D ambiguous. The sample in question was blood, obtained from a patient who underwent chemoradiotherapy. Here the CDR3 DNA reads TGTGCCATCAGTGGGCCCAAGGAATCCGGGGAGCTGTTTTTT. This sequence encodes CAISGPKESGELFF.